This paragraph reports one T cell receptor (beta chain). Some clones are missing from TCRdb's copy, which holds only in-frame ones; the method was immunoSEQ multiplex PCR. The sample has about 1.1 million clones, approximately 80% seen once. This entry belongs to a study of shared clonotypes between healthy human individuals. The CDR3 runs to 14 residues. Germline V lookup: CDR1 SGDLS, CDR2 YYNGEE. V was shortened by 4 bases and J by 5 bases, with 15 bases between the two germline ends. This rearrangement joins TRBV9 to TRBJ1-1; a weak D match, TRBD1 (5 bases). Sequenced sample: memory CD4+ T cells from PBMCs. The subset: CD45RA-negative fraction. The receptor was derived from a man between 18 and 29 years old in good health. Some clones in this sample may be carry-over from other donors' samples. CDR3 in amino acids: CASSRQSMGTEAFF. The DNA for the CDR3 is TGTGCCAGCAGCAGACAGTCAATGGGGACTGAAGCTTTCTTT.